These T cell receptor beta chains were read from a single sample in a study of CD8 T cells in ankylosing spondylitis. TCRdb itself ran the 5' RACE reads through MiXCR, one entry per CDR3 protein. The repertoire includes some 17,000 distinct CDR3 sequences, approximately 8.4% of them detected once, and about a third sits in the top ten. Sequencing was carried out using blood. The receptors here all came from a male donor with ankylosing spondylitis or in good health (not recorded which). Each CDR3 is given with its conserved first and last residue.

TRBJ2-1,TRBV28,CASSLPGTWNEQFF
TRBJ2-7,TRBV2,CASSFGTFYEQYF
TRBJ1-1,TRBV12-3/TRBV12-4,CASSFRGRGTFFASGNTEAFF
TRBJ2-1,TRBV9,CASSVGGTDTHNEQFF
TRBJ2-7,TRBV5-1,CASSVTGSHYEQYF
TRBJ2-5,TRBV20-1,CSAKPGGRARETQYF
TRBJ1-1,TRBV30,CAWSVDSNTEAFF
TRBJ2-3,TRBV5-1,CASSSLGDTQYF
TRBJ2-3,TRBV6-2/TRBV6-3,CASSYSSGMADTQYF
TRBJ2-3,TRBV28,CASSFALLAGSTDTQYF
TRBJ1-5,TRBV6-6,CASSYSIGQGIYQPQHF
TRBJ2-3,TRBV29-1,CSVDSGSQTGDTQYF
TRBJ2-3,TRBV12-3/TRBV12-4,CASSTGTQPTDTQYF
TRBJ2-1,TRBV27,CASTLDGSFYNEQFF
TRBJ1-2,TRBV12-3/TRBV12-4,CASSGRKGQATYGYTF
TRBJ2-1,TRBV12-3/TRBV12-4,CASSLGTGYNEQFF
TRBJ2-7,TRBV6-5,CASSSPRATYEQYF
TRBJ2-5,TRBV2,CASRGPRGGETQYF
TRBJ2-3,TRBV6-1,CASSENGGSMDTQYF
TRBJ2-2,TRBV20-1,CSAFRGGNTGELFF
TRBJ1-4,TRBV5-6,CASSEGTTRGPGEKLFF
TRBJ2-3,TRBV5-1,CASSLTGPPTDTQYF
TRBJ1-1,TRBV7-9,CASSATGGVTEAFF
TRBJ2-2,TRBV12-3/TRBV12-4,CASSYSPGGTGELFF
TRBJ1-2,TRBV20-1,CSASSPGYGYTF
TRBJ2-1,TRBV12-3/TRBV12-4,CASSSSTSGNYNEQFF
TRBJ1-1,TRBV15,CATNRLMNTEAFF
TRBJ2-1,TRBV7-2,CASSQIGVGSYNEQFF
TRBJ2-3,TRBV5-1,CASSPIAGGPGDTQYF
TRBJ2-5,TRBV5-5,CASSFRGIFRETQYF
TRBJ2-3,TRBV20-1,CSANLLVSPDTQYF
TRBJ2-1,TRBV29-1,CSVRLAGGEGEQFF
TRBJ2-2,TRBV12-3/TRBV12-4,CASSQLAPNTGELFF
TRBJ1-1,TRBV3-1,CASSQGPTSEAFF
TRBJ2-7,TRBV27,CASKGLENEQYF
TRBJ2-2,TRBV12-3/TRBV12-4,CADGFDTGELFF
TRBJ1-1,TRBV5-1,CASSTNRNTEAFF
TRBJ2-2,TRBV5-1,CASSRSGRDTGELFF
TRBJ2-1,TRBV6-5,CASSYRISYNEQFF
TRBJ2-1,TRBV14,CASSRESGRAFYNEQFF
TRBJ2-1,TRBV5-3,CARSLEGPEQFF
TRBJ2-5,TRBV6-6,CASSRQDLGDETQYF
TRBJ2-5,TRBV20-1,CSATGTSGSWRTQYF
TRBJ2-1,TRBV20-1,CSARGQRWSSYNEQFF
TRBJ2-2,TRBV19,CASTKTSQGTGELFF
TRBJ2-1,TRBV6-5,CASSYPTGRGRNEQFF
TRBJ2-1,TRBV20-1,CSAAHGRSSYNEQFF
TRBJ2-2,TRBV10-2,CASSFSTGKTGELFF
TRBJ2-2,TRBV2,CASSDRAGTGELFF
TRBJ2-2,TRBV7-2,CTSSPRGISAGELFF
TRBJ2-2,TRBV5-4,CASTLGSDAGELFF
TRBJ1-4,TRBV4-3,CASSRNALPGRGGKLFF
TRBJ2-5,TRBV27,CASSLAGLRGTQYF
TRBJ2-1,TRBV2,CASTATSGRAPNEQFF
TRBJ2-2,TRBV5-1,CASSTAMTVTGELFF
TRBJ1-1,TRBV5-1,CASSFRIATEAFF
TRBJ2-2,TRBV29-1,CSVMIQGAGELFF
TRBJ2-1,TRBV14,CASRAVGSYNEQFF
TRBJ2-2,TRBV3-1,CASSRGSLNTGELFF
TRBJ1-1,TRBV10-3,CAISVSGKNYEAFF